This T cell receptor beta chain was captured by sequencing in a study of CD8 T cells in Susac syndrome. V was pared by 3 bases and J by 5 bases, with 13 bases between. The CDR3 has 14 residues. This clonotype has a single count. Controls matched for age and sex were healthy donors. Roughly 0.45 to 1 ug RNA was reverse transcribed with random hexamers. TCRdb ran MiXCR on the immunoSEQ multiplex PCR reads and lists one entry per CDR3 protein. Among fewer than 200,000 distinct CDR3 sequences listed, approximately 95% were seen once. The sample taken for sequencing was CD4+ T cells from PBMCs. This rearrangement joins TRBV12-3 or TRBV12-4 to TRBJ2-5; D ambiguous. The receptor was derived from a human donor in good health. CDR3 coding DNA: TGTGCCAGCAGTTTGGTAGGAGCGTTTGAGACCCAGTACTTC. It yields the protein CASSLVGAFETQYF.